These T cell receptor beta chains were read from a single sample in a study of molecular identifiers for immune sequencing clone quantification. TCRdb called the PCR reads again in MiXCR, with one record for every CDR3 protein. This sample has over 600,000 distinct CDR3 sequences, with less than 20% found just once. Source material: naive CD8+ T cells from blood, with Jurkat cell RNA spiked in. These receptors were taken from a human donor in good health. Some libraries in this study had Jurkat cell RNA spiked in. Both conserved end residues are part of each CDR3. The D gene is left open where the match is weak. Size is omitted from some rows. Given values are once, few, many or a class for expanded clones.

J gene,CDR3 length,V gene,D gene,clone size,CDR3 protein,CDR3 DNA
TRBJ2-7,15,TRBV20-1,NA,many,CSAKGTLQTPYEQYF,TGCAGTGCGAAGGGGACTCTCCAAACTCCCTACGAGCAGTACTTC
TRBJ1-5,15,TRBV6-6,NA,many,CASIPDPYGNQPQHF,TGTGCCAGCATTCCGGACCCTTATGGCAATCAGCCCCAGCATTTT
TRBJ1-4,15,TRBV19,NA,NA,CASSLVGQLNEKLFF,TGTGCCAGTAGCCTCGTCGGACAGCTTAATGAAAAACTGTTTTTT
TRBJ2-5,16,TRBV3-1,TRBD2,many,CASSPGTKPFTGTQYF,TGTGCCAGCAGCCCCGGGACTAAACCATTTACAGGGACCCAGTACTTC
TRBJ2-3,14,TRBV9,TRBD1,NA,CASSSNRGADTQYF,TGTGCCAGCAGCTCTAACAGGGGGGCAGATACGCAGTATTTT
TRBJ2-7,15,TRBV4-3,TRBD1,many,CASSQAGTGAHEQYF,TGCGCCAGCAGCCAGGCCGGGACAGGGGCCCACGAGCAGTACTTC
TRBJ1-1,15,TRBV7-6,NA,NA,CASSSDIYMNTEAFF,TGTGCCAGCAGCTCAGACATCTACATGAACACTGAAGCTTTCTTT
TRBJ2-7,14,TRBV19,TRBD2,many,CASSIRTSSYEQYF,TGTGCCAGTAGTATCCGGACTAGCTCTTACGAGCAGTACTTC
TRBJ2-7,14,TRBV5-1,NA,many,CASSYGDRAYEQYF,TGCGCCAGCAGCTATGGGGACCGAGCCTACGAGCAGTACTTC
TRBJ2-7,16,TRBV14,TRBD1,many,CASSQDQGAGPYEQYF,TGTGCCAGCAGCCAAGATCAGGGGGCTGGACCCTACGAGCAGTACTTC
TRBJ1-4,15,TRBV2,TRBD1,many,CASSERQGQNEKLFF,TGTGCCAGCAGTGAGCGACAGGGCCAAAATGAAAAACTGTTTTTT
TRBJ1-1,12,TRBV10-3,NA,many,CAISDLLAEAFF,TGTGCCATCAGTGATCTGTTAGCTGAAGCTTTCTTT
TRBJ2-2,14,TRBV24-1,NA,NA,CATSDLPRAGELFF,TGTGCCACCAGTGATTTGCCCAGGGCCGGGGAGCTGTTTTTT
TRBJ2-1,13,TRBV11-3,NA,many,CASSLDLRDEQFF,TGTGCCAGCAGCTTAGATCTGCGAGATGAGCAGTTCTTC
TRBJ2-5,15,TRBV28,NA,many,CASSLVGYQQETQYF,TGTGCCAGCAGCCTCGTCGGGTACCAACAAGAGACCCAGTACTTC
TRBJ2-2,14,TRBV7-9,NA,NA,CASSSLWGSGELFF,TGTGCCAGCAGCTCCTTATGGGGTTCCGGGGAGCTGTTTTTT
TRBJ2-7,13,TRBV27,TRBD1,many,CASARQGDYEQYF,TGTGCCAGCGCCCGACAGGGGGACTACGAGCAGTACTTC
TRBJ2-7,13,TRBV5-6,NA,many,CASSPRSFGEQYF,TGTGCCAGCAGCCCCCGTAGCTTTGGCGAGCAGTACTTC
TRBJ2-3,18,TRBV4-1,TRBD2,few,CASSPGTSGVPSTDTQYF,TGCGCCAGCAGCCCTGGGACTAGCGGGGTGCCTAGCACAGATACGCAGTATTTT
TRBJ2-7,17,TRBV20-1,TRBD1,NA,CSAWPPGGVQRVYEQYF,TGCAGTGCTTGGCCCCCAGGGGGCGTACAAAGGGTTTACGAGCAGTACTTC
TRBJ2-3,18,TRBV18,TRBD2,NA,CASSPIIDGLAGTDTQYF,TGTGCCAGCTCACCAATCATAGATGGGCTAGCGGGGACAGATACGCAGTATTTT
TRBJ2-3,17,TRBV27,TRBD2,many,CASSPGQSGGATDTQYF,TGTGCCAGCAGTCCCGGACAGTCCGGGGGGGCCACAGATACGCAGTATTTT
TRBJ2-7,16,TRBV7-6,NA,many,CASSPGPNRGYYEQYF,TGTGCCAGCAGTCCAGGCCCGAACCGGGGATACTACGAGCAGTACTTC
TRBJ1-5,13,TRBV4-3,NA,few,CASSQDPRQPQHF,TGCGCCAGCAGCCAAGATCCTAGGCAGCCCCAGCATTTT
TRBJ2-3,15,TRBV28,TRBD1,many,CASSTGGGLADTQYF,TGTGCCAGCAGTACAGGGGGAGGTTTGGCAGATACGCAGTATTTT